The rows below give T cell receptor beta chains drawn from one sample of a study of beta chain features in type 1 diabetes. The assay was immunoSEQ multiplex PCR, and TCRdb's table has in-frame clones only and misses some. The sample has over 150,000 clones, 6% to 9% seen once; the top ten hold under 0.55%. The sequenced sample was central memory CD4+ T cells from blood. The receptors stem from a man aged 18 to 35 with type 1 diabetes. Both conserved end residues are part of each CDR3. The order of the fields is clone size, J gene, D gene, V gene, CDR3 DNA, CDR3 protein. D genes are given only for firm matches. Expanded clones are given a class, and other clones once, few, many or no size at all.

size: few
J: TRBJ2-1
D: -
V: TRBV11-2
DNA: TGTGCCAGCAGTAAACGCCGGGAAGAGCAGCAGTTCTTC
CDR3: CASSKRREEQQFF

size: -
J: TRBJ1-5
D: -
V: TRBV28
DNA: TGTGCCAGCAGTTTACGCACCCACTCGGGGGGGGTGGGTAATCAGCCCCAGCATTTT
CDR3: CASSLRTHSGGVGNQPQHF

size: few
J: TRBJ2-5
D: -
V: TRBV7-2
DNA: TGTGCCAGCAGCTTAGGCGGGGCGGAGGAGACCCAGTACTTC
CDR3: CASSLGGAEETQYF

size: -
J: TRBJ1-1
D: -
V: TRBV5-1
DNA: TGCGCCAGCAGCCTCGGGTTGAACACTGAAGCTTTCTTT
CDR3: CASSLGLNTEAFF

size: few
J: TRBJ1-5
D: TRBD1
V: TRBV5-6
DNA: TGTGCCAGCAGCTTGTCGTGGGACAGGGATCAGCCCCAGCATTTT
CDR3: CASSLSWDRDQPQHF

size: few
J: TRBJ2-7
D: TRBD2
V: TRBV10-3
DNA: TGTGCCATCAGCGGACTAGCGGGGGTCAGCTACGAGCAGTACTTC
CDR3: CAISGLAGVSYEQYF

size: many
J: TRBJ2-3
D: TRBD2
V: TRBV10-3
DNA: TGTGCCGTAGCGGGACTAGCGGGGGAGGTCACAGATACGCAGTATTTT
CDR3: CAVAGLAGEVTDTQYF

size: few
J: TRBJ2-3
D: -
V: TRBV9
DNA: TGTGCCAGCAGCGTAGCCGGAGACTTCACATATACGCAGTATTTT
CDR3: CASSVAGDFTYTQYF

size: few
J: TRBJ1-5
D: -
V: TRBV6-5
DNA: TGTGCCAGCAGTACAGGAGTCAATCAGCCCCAGCATTTT
CDR3: CASSTGVNQPQHF

size: -
J: TRBJ2-1
D: -
V: TRBV6-4
DNA: TGTGCCAGCAGTGAGTTGGGAGGTTACAATGAGCAGTTCTTC
CDR3: CASSELGGYNEQFF

size: -
J: TRBJ1-1
D: -
V: TRBV5-1
DNA: TGCGCCAGCAGCCCCGGGTTTCGGGGAGCCTTCTTT
CDR3: CASSPGFRGAFF

size: -
J: TRBJ2-7
D: -
V: TRBV4-1
DNA: TGCGCCAGCAGCCAAGAAGCCTATCCAGGATTCTACGAGCAGTACTTC
CDR3: CASSQEAYPGFYEQYF

size: few
J: TRBJ2-5
D: -
V: TRBV7-6
DNA: TGTGCCAGCAGCTCCGTCGCTAGCGTTCTGGAGACCCAGTACTTC
CDR3: CASSSVASVLETQYF

size: -
J: TRBJ2-3
D: TRBD1
V: TRBV4-2
DNA: TGTGCCAGCAGCGCGGACAGGGACACGCAGTATTTT
CDR3: CASSADRDTQYF

size: few
J: TRBJ1-6
D: TRBD1
V: TRBV5-4
DNA: TGTGCCAGCAGCCCGGGGGGCGACAGGGGGCATGGTTCACCCCTCCACTTT
CDR3: CASSPGGDRGHGSPLHF

size: few
J: TRBJ1-5
D: -
V: TRBV19
DNA: TGTGCCAGTAGTATCGTCGGGACACTCAATCAGCCCCAGCATTTT
CDR3: CASSIVGTLNQPQHF

size: few
J: TRBJ1-1
D: -
V: TRBV25-1
DNA: TGTGCCAGCAGTGAACCCGGGACAATCGTCACTGAAGCTTTCTTT
CDR3: CASSEPGTIVTEAFF

size: -
J: TRBJ1-5
D: -
V: TRBV6-6
DNA: TGTGCCAGCAGTTACCGGACAGAGAGGCAGCCCCAGCATTTT
CDR3: CASSYRTERQPQHF

size: few
J: TRBJ2-3
D: -
V: TRBV6-6
DNA: TGTGCCAGCAGTTACGCGGGCCTACAGGGAGATACGCAGTATTTT
CDR3: CASSYAGLQGDTQYF

size: few
J: TRBJ1-2
D: TRBD1
V: TRBV28
DNA: TGTGCCAGCAGTCCCGACAGGGGAGGGTATGGCTACACCTTC
CDR3: CASSPDRGGYGYTF

size: -
J: TRBJ2-3
D: TRBD2
V: TRBV7-9
DNA: TGTGCCAGCAGCTTGTTTCTGGAACTAGCGGGAACAGATACGCAGTATTTT
CDR3: CASSLFLELAGTDTQYF

size: once
J: TRBJ2-1
D: -
V: TRBV5-1
DNA: TGCGCCAGCAGCTTGGAACCCACCGGGAATACTGAGCAGTTCTTC
CDR3: CASSLEPTGNTEQFF

size: many
J: TRBJ2-2
D: -
V: TRBV27
DNA: TGTGCCAGCCGTAGAAACGGGGAGCTGTTTTTT
CDR3: CASRRNGELFF

size: many
J: TRBJ1-5
D: TRBD1
V: TRBV15
DNA: TGTGCCACCAGCAACCCGGGAGAGGGGGCAATTGGTCATCAGCCCCAGCATTTT
CDR3: CATSNPGEGAIGHQPQHF

size: -
J: TRBJ2-7
D: -
V: TRBV7-9
DNA: TGTGCCAGCAGCCAACAGGGTCCGACCTACGAGCAGTACTTC
CDR3: CASSQQGPTYEQYF

size: few
J: TRBJ2-1
D: -
V: TRBV7-6
DNA: TGTGCCAGCAGCTCTCTAGGACTGAGCTTCAATGAGCAGTTCTTC
CDR3: CASSSLGLSFNEQFF

size: many
J: TRBJ1-5
D: -
V: TRBV7-9
DNA: TGTGCCAGCAGCTCGGACAGATATCAGCCCCAGCATTTT
CDR3: CASSSDRYQPQHF

size: -
J: TRBJ1-1
D: -
V: TRBV11-2
DNA: TGTGCCAGCAGCCACTCGAGAGACACTGAAGCTTTCTTT
CDR3: CASSHSRDTEAFF

size: -
J: TRBJ1-6
D: -
V: TRBV4-3
DNA: TGCGCCAGCAGCCCAGACAGCGATGCGGATTCACCCCTCCACTTT
CDR3: CASSPDSDADSPLHF

size: few
J: TRBJ1-1
D: -
V: TRBV5-4
DNA: TGTGCCAGCAGCGCACCCCGGGATTTCAACACTGAAGCTTTCTTT
CDR3: CASSAPRDFNTEAFF

size: many
J: TRBJ2-1
D: TRBD2
V: TRBV15
DNA: TGTGCCACCAGAGATCCGGGACTAGCGGTTTACAATGAGCAGTTCTTC
CDR3: CATRDPGLAVYNEQFF

size: -
J: TRBJ1-4
D: TRBD1
V: TRBV9
DNA: TGTGCCAGCAGCGAGAGCAACAGGGGGGAGAGTGAAAAACTGTTTTTT
CDR3: CASSESNRGESEKLFF

size: few
J: TRBJ2-1
D: TRBD2
V: TRBV7-2
DNA: TGTGCCAGCAGCTCCGCAGGCAGCGGGATGGGGTACAATGAGCAGTTCTTC
CDR3: CASSSAGSGMGYNEQFF

size: -
J: TRBJ2-7
D: TRBD2
V: TRBV14
DNA: TGTGCCAGCAGCCTGAGCGGGAGGCACGAGCAGTACTTC
CDR3: CASSLSGRHEQYF

size: -
J: TRBJ2-5
D: -
V: TRBV5-1
DNA: TGCGCCAGCAGCGACCCCAGAGACTACCAAGAGACCCAGTACTTC
CDR3: CASSDPRDYQETQYF

size: -
J: TRBJ1-1
D: TRBD1
V: TRBV6-6
DNA: TGTGCTACCAAGGGACAGGAAAACACTGAAGCTTTCTTT
CDR3: CATKGQENTEAFF

size: -
J: TRBJ2-3
D: TRBD1
V: TRBV7-6
DNA: TGTGCCAGCAGCTGGGGACAGTACACAGATACGCAGTATTTT
CDR3: CASSWGQYTDTQYF

size: few
J: TRBJ1-2
D: TRBD1
V: TRBV30
DNA: TGTGCCTGGAGTGAAGGGGGCTCCTATGGCTACACCTTC
CDR3: CAWSEGGSYGYTF

size: -
J: TRBJ2-1
D: TRBD2
V: TRBV7-2
DNA: TGTGCCAGCAGCTTAGCGGGACTAGGAGGGGGTGAGCAGTTCTTC
CDR3: CASSLAGLGGGEQFF

size: -
J: TRBJ2-1
D: TRBD2
V: TRBV10-3
DNA: TGTGCCATCAGTGCTAGCGGGATCCACAATGAGCAGTTCTTC
CDR3: CAISASGIHNEQFF

size: -
J: TRBJ1-4
D: -
V: TRBV7-2
DNA: TGTGCCAGCGGAAGGGGGGGAACCGACGCAACTAATGAAAAACTGTTTTTT
CDR3: CASGRGGTDATNEKLFF

size: -
J: TRBJ2-7
D: TRBD2
V: TRBV13
DNA: TGTGCCAGCAGGGACGGACTAGCGGGACAAGGCGAGCAGTACTTC
CDR3: CASRDGLAGQGEQYF